This TCR beta chain was observed in a study of cytomegalovirus exposure and HLA in healthy donors. The V segment lost 3 bases and the J segment 6 bases; nucleotides outside the gene matches: 4. The CDR3 extends over 16 amino acids. Germline CDR1 is MGHRA and CDR2 is YSYEKL. The repertoire was sequenced with immunoSEQ multiplex PCR; TCRdb's copy has only in-frame clones and lacks some. This sample has 140,000 to 150,000 clones; 87% occur once, and the top ten carry less than 5.5%. Study results and limitations: The investigators catalogued some 150 TCR beta chains as cytomegalovirus-associated.

The donors were members of the validation cohort comprising approximately 120 subjects, separate from the roughly 700-subject first cohort. In the case of this clone: As yet, its antigen is unknown.

This clonotype was sampled from a man between 18 and 35 years old in good health and CMV-seropositive. The chain combines TRBV4-1 with TRBJ2-1; TRBD2 matches 14 bases. Source material: PBMCs. Here the CDR3 reads CASSQRLAGGGNEQFF. The CDR3 bases are TGCGCCAGCAGCCAGAGACTAGCGGGGGGGGGCAATGAGCAGTTCTTC.